This record concerns one T cell receptor (beta chain) sequence. The antigen is not known. The sample comes from a study of long-term antiretroviral therapy in people with HIV. Study results and limitations: HIV repertoires had narrower CDR3 length ranges than controls. Diversity went up after ART and still fell short of transplant donor controls.

Treated in the United States were all of the participants with HIV. Researchers ran immunoSEQ v3.0 at survey level. For every sample, sequencing targeted roughly 40,000-55,000 T-cell genomes. Sequencing used immunoSEQ multiplex PCR; TCRdb keeps in-frame clones, though not all of them. The top ten clones hold about a sixth of a sample with fewer than 15,000 clones, more than 80% of them seen once. V was pared by 3 bases and J by 1 base, with 6 bases between. Looked up from germline, CDR1 is LNHDA and CDR2 is SQIVND (reference sequence). The CDR3 spans 14 residues. This material consisted of unsorted PBMCs, taken 3.4 years after starting antiretroviral therapy. The TCR sequence derives from a man aged 40-50 years with HIV. The genes are TRBV19 and TRBJ2-2; D remains unclear. Here the CDR3 reads CASSMSGNTGELFF. CDR3 DNA: TGTGCCAGTAGTATGTCGGGGAACACCGGGGAGCTGTTTTTT.